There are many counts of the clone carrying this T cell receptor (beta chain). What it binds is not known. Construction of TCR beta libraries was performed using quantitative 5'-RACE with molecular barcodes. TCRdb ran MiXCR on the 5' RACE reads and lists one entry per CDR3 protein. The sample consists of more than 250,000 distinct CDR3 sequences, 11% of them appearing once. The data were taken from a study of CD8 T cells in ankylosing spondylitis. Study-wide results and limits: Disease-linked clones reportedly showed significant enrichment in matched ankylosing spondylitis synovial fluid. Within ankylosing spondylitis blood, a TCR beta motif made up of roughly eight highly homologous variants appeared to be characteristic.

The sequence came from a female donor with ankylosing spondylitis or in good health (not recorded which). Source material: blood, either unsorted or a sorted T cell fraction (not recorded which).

Here the CDR3 reads CASSRGVNEQFF. In DNA, the CDR3 is TGTGCCAGCAGCCGAGGGGTAAATGAGCAGTTCTTC. J is TRBJ2-1 and V is TRBV11-3; possibly TRBD1 or TRBD2 for D (5 bases each). Germline CDR1 and CDR2: SGHNT and YENEEA. The CDR3 is made up of 12 amino acids. Trimming left V 5 bases short and J 7 bases short, with 9 bases between.